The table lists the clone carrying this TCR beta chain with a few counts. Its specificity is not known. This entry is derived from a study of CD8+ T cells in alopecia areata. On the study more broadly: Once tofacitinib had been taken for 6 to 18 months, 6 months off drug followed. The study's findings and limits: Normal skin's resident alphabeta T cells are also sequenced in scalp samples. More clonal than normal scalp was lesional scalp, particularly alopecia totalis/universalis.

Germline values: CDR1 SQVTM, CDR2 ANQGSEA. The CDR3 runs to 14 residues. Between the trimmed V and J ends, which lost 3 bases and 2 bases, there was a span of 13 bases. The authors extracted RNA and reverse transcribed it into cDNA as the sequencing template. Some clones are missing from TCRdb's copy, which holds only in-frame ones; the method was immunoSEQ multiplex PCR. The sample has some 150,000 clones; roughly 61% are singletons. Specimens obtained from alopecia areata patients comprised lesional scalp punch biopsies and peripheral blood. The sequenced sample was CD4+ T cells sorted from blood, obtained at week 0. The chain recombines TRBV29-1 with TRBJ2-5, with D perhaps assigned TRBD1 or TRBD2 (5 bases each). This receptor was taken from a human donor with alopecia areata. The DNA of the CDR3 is TGCAGCGTTGACGGGGCGGAAAAACAAGAGACCCAGTACTTC. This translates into CSVDGAEKQETQYF.